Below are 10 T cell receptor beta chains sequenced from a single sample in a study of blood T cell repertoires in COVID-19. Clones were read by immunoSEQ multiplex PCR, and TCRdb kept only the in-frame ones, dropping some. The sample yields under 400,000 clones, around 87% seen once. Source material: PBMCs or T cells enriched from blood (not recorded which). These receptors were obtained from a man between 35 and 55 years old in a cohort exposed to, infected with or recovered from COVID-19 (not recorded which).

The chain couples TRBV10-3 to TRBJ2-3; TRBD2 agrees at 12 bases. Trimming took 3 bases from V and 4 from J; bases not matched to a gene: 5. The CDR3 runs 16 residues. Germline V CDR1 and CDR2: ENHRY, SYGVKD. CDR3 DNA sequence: TGTGCCATCAGTGACCAGACTAGCGGGAGTTCAGATACGCAGTATTTT. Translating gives CAISDQTSGSSDTQYF.

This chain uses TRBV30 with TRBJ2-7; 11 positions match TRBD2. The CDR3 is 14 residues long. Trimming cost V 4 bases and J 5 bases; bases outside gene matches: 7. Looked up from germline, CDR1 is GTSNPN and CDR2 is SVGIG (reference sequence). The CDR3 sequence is CAWNPSGRNHEQYF. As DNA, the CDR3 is TGTGCCTGGAATCCTAGCGGGAGGAACCACGAGCAGTACTTC.

In nucleotides, the CDR3 is TGTGCCAGCAGCGCCCGGGGGATGCCCACAGATACGCAGTATTTT. This sequence encodes CASSARGMPTDTQYF. The chain is built from TRBV9 and TRBJ2-3; possibly TRBD2 for D (6 bases). The CDR3 runs to 15 residues. V was pared by 3 bases and J by 2 bases, with 13 bases between. Germline V gives CDR1 SGDLS, CDR2 YYNGEE.

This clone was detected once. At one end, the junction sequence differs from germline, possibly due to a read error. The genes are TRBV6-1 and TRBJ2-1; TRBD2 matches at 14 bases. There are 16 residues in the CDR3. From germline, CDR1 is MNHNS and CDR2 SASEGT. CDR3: CASSEGTSGRENEQFF. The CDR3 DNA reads TGTGCCAGCAGCGAAGGGACTAGCGGGAGAGAGAATGAGCAGTTCTTC.

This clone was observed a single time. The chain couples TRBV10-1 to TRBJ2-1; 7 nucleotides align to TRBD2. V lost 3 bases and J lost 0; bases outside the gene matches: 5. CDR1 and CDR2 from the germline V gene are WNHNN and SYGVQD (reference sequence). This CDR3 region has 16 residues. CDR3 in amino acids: CASSEWGGSSYNEQFF. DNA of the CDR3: TGCGCCAGCAGTGAATGGGGGGGGAGCTCCTACAATGAGCAGTTCTTC.

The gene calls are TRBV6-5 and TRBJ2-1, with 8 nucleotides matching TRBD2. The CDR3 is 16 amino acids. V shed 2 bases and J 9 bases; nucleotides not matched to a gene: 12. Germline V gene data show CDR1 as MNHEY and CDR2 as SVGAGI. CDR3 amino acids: CASSYASSGYLREQFF. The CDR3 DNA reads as TGTGCCAGCAGTTACGCGTCTAGCGGGTATCTACGTGAGCAGTTCTTC.

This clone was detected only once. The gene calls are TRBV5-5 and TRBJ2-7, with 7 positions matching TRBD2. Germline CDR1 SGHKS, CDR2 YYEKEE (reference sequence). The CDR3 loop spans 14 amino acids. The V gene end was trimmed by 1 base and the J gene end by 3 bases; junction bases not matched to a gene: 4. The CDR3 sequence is CASSLRDYNYEQYF. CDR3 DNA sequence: TGTGCCAGCAGCTTGCGGGACTACAACTACGAGCAGTACTTC.

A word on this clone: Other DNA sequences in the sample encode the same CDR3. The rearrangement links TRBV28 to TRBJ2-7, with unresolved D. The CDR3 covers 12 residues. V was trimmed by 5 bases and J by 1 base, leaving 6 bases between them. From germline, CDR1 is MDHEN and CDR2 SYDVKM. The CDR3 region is CASSLRSYEQYF. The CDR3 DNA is TGTGCCAGCAGTCTTCGGTCCTACGAGCAGTACTTC.

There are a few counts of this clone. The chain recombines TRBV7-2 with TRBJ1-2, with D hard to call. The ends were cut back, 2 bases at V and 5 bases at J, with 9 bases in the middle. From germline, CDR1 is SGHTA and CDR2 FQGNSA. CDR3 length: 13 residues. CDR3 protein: CASSLSTGYGYTF. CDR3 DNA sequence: TGTGCCAGCAGCTTATCGACGGGATATGGCTACACCTTC.

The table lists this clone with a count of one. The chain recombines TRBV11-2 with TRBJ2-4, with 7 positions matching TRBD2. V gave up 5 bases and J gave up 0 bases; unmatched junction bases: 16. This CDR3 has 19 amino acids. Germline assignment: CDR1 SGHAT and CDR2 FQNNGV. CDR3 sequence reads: CASSPGEGIFRLAKNIQYF. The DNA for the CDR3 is TGTGCCAGCAGCCCGGGGGAGGGTATTTTTCGCCTAGCCAAAAACATTCAGTACTTC.